This is a list of T cell receptor beta chains from one sample in a study of cytomegalovirus exposure and HLA in healthy donors. Clones were read by immunoSEQ multiplex PCR, and TCRdb kept only the in-frame ones, dropping some. The sample lists about 95,000 clones, 78% occurring once. The sequenced sample was PBMCs. These receptors came from a middle-aged woman in good health and CMV-seropositive. Each CDR3 is given with its conserved first and last residue. A D gene is named only where the DNA matches it firmly. Size is omitted from some rows. Given values are once, few, many or a class for expanded clones.

V: TRBV6-6; D: TRBD1; J: TRBJ1-5; size: .; CDR3: CASRIGQGFQPQHF; DNA: TGTGCCAGCAGGATAGGACAGGGTTTTCAGCCCCAGCATTTT
V: TRBV7-9; D: .; J: TRBJ1-1; size: .; CDR3: CASSLVSVTEAFF; DNA: TGTGCCAGCAGCTTAGTATCGGTCACTGAAGCTTTCTTT
V: TRBV5-4; D: TRBD2; J: TRBJ2-3; size: .; CDR3: CASSLVASGTSDTQYF; DNA: TGTGCCAGCAGCTTGGTTGCTAGCGGGACCTCAGATACGCAGTATTTT
V: TRBV6-5; D: .; J: TRBJ1-2; size: .; CDR3: CASGRGDYGYTF; DNA: TGTGCCAGCGGCCGCGGGGACTATGGCTACACCTTC
V: TRBV10-2; D: .; J: TRBJ2-7; size: .; CDR3: CASSREPTQGHEQYF; DNA: TGCGCCAGCAGCCGAGAGCCGACTCAAGGCCACGAGCAGTACTTC
V: TRBV5-1; D: .; J: TRBJ2-7; size: .; CDR3: CASSGGALESEQYF; DNA: TGCGCCAGCAGCGGTGGAGCTTTGGAGAGCGAGCAGTACTTC
V: TRBV27; D: .; J: TRBJ2-5; size: .; CDR3: CATSPEEGPRETQYF; DNA: TGTGCCACCAGCCCCGAGGAGGGCCCTCGAGAGACCCAGTACTTC
V: TRBV5-8; D: TRBD2; J: TRBJ2-5; size: .; CDR3: CASSSRTSGGQETQYF; DNA: TGTGCCAGCAGCTCCAGGACTAGCGGGGGCCAAGAGACCCAGTACTTC
V: TRBV25-1; D: .; J: TRBJ2-1; size: .; CDR3: CASSAPSDFYNEQFF; DNA: TGTGCCAGCAGTGCCCCTAGCGACTTCTACAATGAGCAGTTCTTC
V: TRBV7-9; D: .; J: TRBJ2-2; size: once; CDR3: CASSLSAPGELFF; DNA: TGTGCCAGCAGCTTATCCGCGCCCGGGGAGCTGTTTTTT
V: TRBV6-1; D: TRBD1; J: TRBJ1-5; size: .; CDR3: CASSESFPSGTANQPQHF; DNA: TGTGCCAGCAGTGAAAGTTTCCCGAGTGGGACAGCCAATCAGCCCCAGCATTTT
V: TRBV7-9; D: .; J: TRBJ1-1; size: .; CDR3: CASSSPTGVVAFF; DNA: TGTGCCAGCAGCTCTCCTACAGGTGTGGTAGCTTTCTTT
V: TRBV4-2; D: TRBD1; J: TRBJ2-2; size: .; CDR3: CASSQAGTGVTNTGELFF; DNA: TGTGCCAGCAGCCAAGCCGGGACAGGGGTTACTAACACCGGGGAGCTGTTTTTT
V: TRBV5-6; D: TRBD1; J: TRBJ2-7; size: .; CDR3: CASSSLGDRVGDEQYF; DNA: TGTGCCAGCAGCTCCCTCGGGGACAGGGTCGGGGACGAGCAGTACTTC
V: TRBV11-2; D: .; J: TRBJ2-2; size: .; CDR3: CASSLALNTGELFF; DNA: TGTGCCAGCAGCTTAGCCCTGAACACCGGGGAGCTGTTTTTT
V: TRBV29-1; D: TRBD2; J: TRBJ2-7; size: .; CDR3: CSVAGGPEEQYF; DNA: TGCAGCGTAGCGGGAGGGCCGGAGGAGCAGTACTTC
V: TRBV2; D: TRBD2; J: TRBJ2-5; size: .; CDR3: CASRVASGRRETQYF; DNA: TGTGCCAGCAGGGTGGCTAGCGGGAGAAGGGAGACCCAGTACTTC
V: TRBV18; D: TRBD2; J: TRBJ2-5; size: .; CDR3: CASSPGGAGLEQETQYF; DNA: TGTGCCAGCTCACCCGGGGGGGCAGGCCTGGAACAAGAGACCCAGTACTTC
V: TRBV18; D: .; J: TRBJ1-5; size: .; CDR3: CASSPPGQGNQPQHF; DNA: TGTGCCAGCTCACCACCGGGGCAGGGCAATCAGCCCCAGCATTTT
V: TRBV2; D: TRBD2; J: TRBJ2-1; size: few; CDR3: CAREGLARNEQFF; DNA: TGTGCCAGAGAGGGACTAGCGCGGAATGAGCAGTTCTTC
V: TRBV11-2; D: .; J: TRBJ2-3; size: .; CDR3: CASSGTTSTDTQYF; DNA: TGTGCCAGCAGCGGGACAACTAGCACAGATACGCAGTATTTT
V: TRBV28; D: TRBD2; J: TRBJ2-1; size: .; CDR3: CASQLAGVSYNEQFF; DNA: TGTGCCAGCCAACTAGCGGGAGTGTCCTACAATGAGCAGTTCTTC
V: TRBV7-9; D: .; J: TRBJ1-4; size: .; CDR3: CASSLAFRDIREKLFF; DNA: TGTGCCAGCAGCTTAGCATTTAGGGACATTAGGGAAAAACTGTTTTTT
V: TRBV9; D: .; J: TRBJ2-7; size: .; CDR3: CASSVDVGHTPEQYF; DNA: TGTGCCAGCAGCGTAGACGTGGGACACACGCCCGAGCAGTACTTC
V: TRBV5-5; D: TRBD2; J: TRBJ2-3; size: .; CDR3: CASSLVAGEYADTQYF; DNA: TGTGCCAGCAGCTTGGTAGCGGGAGAATACGCAGATACGCAGTATTTT
V: TRBV7-3; D: TRBD1; J: TRBJ1-1; size: .; CDR3: CASSRGQGEAFF; DNA: TGTGCCAGCAGCCGAGGACAGGGTGAAGCTTTCTTT
V: TRBV25-1; D: TRBD2; J: TRBJ2-3; size: .; CDR3: CASSETGTNTDTQYF; DNA: TGTGCCAGCAGTGAGACCGGGACTAACACAGATACGCAGTATTTT
V: TRBV6-1; D: TRBD1; J: TRBJ2-7; size: few; CDR3: CASSENQDRAEQYF; DNA: TGTGCCAGCAGTGAAAACCAAGACAGGGCCGAGCAGTACTTC
V: TRBV6-1; D: TRBD2; J: TRBJ2-1; size: .; CDR3: CASSEEAGAGYNEQFF; DNA: TGTGCCAGCAGTGAAGAGGCGGGAGCTGGTTACAATGAGCAGTTCTTC
V: TRBV27; D: .; J: TRBJ1-2; size: .; CDR3: CASSREPLNYGYTF; DNA: TGTGCCAGCAGTCGGGAGCCCCTCAACTATGGCTACACCTTC
V: TRBV5-1; D: TRBD1; J: TRBJ1-2; size: .; CDR3: CASSGGTGRHGGYTF; DNA: TGCGCCAGCAGCGGGGGGACAGGGCGGCACGGTGGCTACACCTTC
V: TRBV18; D: TRBD2; J: TRBJ2-1; size: .; CDR3: CASSPTGGPYNEQFF; DNA: TGTGCCAGCTCACCAACGGGAGGGCCCTACAATGAGCAGTTCTTC
V: TRBV6-5; D: TRBD2; J: TRBJ2-1; size: .; CDR3: CASSRSGANEQFF; DNA: TGTGCCAGCAGCAGAAGCGGGGCCAATGAGCAGTTCTTC
V: TRBV5-4; D: TRBD1; J: TRBJ2-2; size: .; CDR3: CASSLRQGKGNTGELFF; DNA: TGTGCCAGCAGCTTACGACAGGGCAAGGGAAACACCGGGGAGCTGTTTTTT
V: TRBV18; D: TRBD1; J: TRBJ1-4; size: .; CDR3: CASSPPFIGTGPNEKLFF; DNA: TGTGCCAGCTCACCACCGTTCATCGGGACAGGGCCTAATGAAAAACTGTTTTTT
V: TRBV27; D: .; J: TRBJ1-2; size: .; CDR3: CASSLSDSNYGYTF; DNA: TGTGCCAGCAGTTTATCGGACAGTAACTATGGCTACACCTTC
V: TRBV10-2; D: .; J: TRBJ1-1; size: .; CDR3: CASARDTYTEAFF; DNA: TGCGCCAGCGCTCGGGACACTTACACTGAAGCTTTCTTT
V: TRBV4-1; D: TRBD2; J: TRBJ2-1; size: .; CDR3: CASSQGTSGRTNEQFF; DNA: TGCGCCAGCAGCCAAGGGACTAGCGGGAGAACCAATGAGCAGTTCTTC
V: TRBV7-9; D: TRBD1; J: TRBJ1-2; size: once; CDR3: CASSHMDRDNYGYTF; DNA: TGTGCCAGCAGCCACATGGACAGGGACAACTATGGCTACACCTTC
V: TRBV5-4; D: TRBD2; J: TRBJ2-7; size: .; CDR3: CASSLGGGPMYEQYF; DNA: TGTGCCAGCAGCTTGGGGGGAGGGCCTATGTACGAGCAGTACTTC
V: TRBV7-3; D: .; J: TRBJ2-7; size: .; CDR3: CASSLGLASLEQYF; DNA: TGTGCCAGCAGCTTAGGGCTAGCGTCCCTCGAGCAGTACTTC
V: TRBV5-4; D: .; J: TRBJ1-1; size: .; CDR3: CASSLVEGAKAFF; DNA: TGTGCCAGCAGCTTGGTGGAGGGTGCGAAAGCTTTCTTT
V: TRBV5-8; D: .; J: TRBJ2-7; size: .; CDR3: CASSSLREAFYEQYF; DNA: TGTGCCAGCAGCTCTCTGAGGGAGGCCTTCTACGAGCAGTACTTC
V: TRBV5-4; D: TRBD1; J: TRBJ2-1; size: .; CDR3: CASSYGQGSYNEQFF; DNA: TGTGCCAGCAGTTACGGACAGGGATCATACAATGAGCAGTTCTTC
V: TRBV18; D: .; J: TRBJ2-7; size: .; CDR3: CASSPAGNPSEQYF; DNA: TGTGCCAGCTCACCCGCAGGGAATCCGAGCGAGCAGTACTTC
V: TRBV10-1; D: TRBD1; J: TRBJ2-2; size: once; CDR3: CASSSGTGGPGELFF; DNA: TGCGCCAGCAGCTCCGGGACAGGGGGCCCCGGGGAGCTGTTTTTT
V: TRBV7-9; D: .; J: TRBJ2-7; size: .; CDR3: CASSLARGPPYEQYF; DNA: TGTGCCAGCAGCTTAGCGCGGGGGCCCCCCTACGAGCAGTACTTC
V: TRBV11-3; D: .; J: TRBJ2-2; size: .; CDR3: CASSLDHRNTGELFF; DNA: TGTGCCAGCAGCTTAGACCACAGGAACACCGGGGAGCTGTTTTTT
V: TRBV21-1; D: .; J: TRBJ2-7; size: .; CDR3: CASSKVGLADLWEYEQYF; DNA: TGTGCCAGCAGCAAAGTTGGACTAGCGGATCTCTGGGAGTACGAGCAGTACTTC
V: TRBV23-1; D: .; J: TRBJ1-5; size: .; CDR3: CASSFRPQGQPQHF; DNA: TGCGCCAGCAGTTTTCGCCCGCAGGGTCAGCCCCAGCATTTT
V: TRBV5-1; D: .; J: TRBJ2-1; size: once; CDR3: CASSFFYGRGSNEQFF; DNA: TGCGCCAGCAGCTTTTTTTACGGGAGAGGATCCAATGAGCAGTTCTTC
V: TRBV7-6; D: TRBD2; J: TRBJ2-1; size: .; CDR3: CASSRAITSGRAAYNEQFF; DNA: TGTGCCAGCAGCCGCGCGATAACTAGCGGGAGGGCCGCCTACAATGAGCAGTTCTTC
V: TRBV6-6; D: TRBD2; J: TRBJ2-1; size: .; CDR3: CASSTARGRAVNEQFF; DNA: TGTGCCAGCAGTACAGCCCGCGGGAGGGCCGTTAATGAGCAGTTCTTC
V: TRBV7-6; D: TRBD2; J: TRBJ2-3; size: .; CDR3: CASSSPGLAGLFTDTQYF; DNA: TGTGCCAGCAGCTCCCCGGGACTAGCGGGACTTTTCACAGATACGCAGTATTTT
V: TRBV7-8; D: .; J: TRBJ1-5; size: few; CDR3: CASSIGQGVGNQPQHF; DNA: TGTGCCAGCAGCATAGGGCAGGGTGTCGGCAATCAGCCCCAGCATTTT